This paragraph reports one TCR beta chain. No antigen is known for it. Other DNA sequences in the sample encode the same CDR3. This entry belongs to a study of shared clonotypes between healthy human individuals. Study details: With ages of 18 to 49, the donors were a couple of women and a few men.

Germline assignment: CDR1 MDHEN and CDR2 SYDVKM. This CDR3 region has 13 residues. V shed 6 bases, J shed 2 bases, and the junction held 3 bases outside the gene matches. Naive CD8 cells were CD45RO-negative, positively selected for CCR7, excluding terminally differentiated effector memory CD45RA+ cells. Study outcomes and limitations: Some naive CD4 clonotypes, roughly 5%, turned up in common across four donors. When compared with the clonotypes that were shared by all four sorted-subset donors, the non-shared clonotypes turned out to have lower generation probabilities.

Some clones are missing from TCRdb's copy, which holds only in-frame ones; the method was immunoSEQ multiplex PCR. Of a few hundred thousand clones listed, about 95% were seen once; the top ten hold less than 0.13%. The specimen sequenced was naive CD8+ T cells sorted from blood. The chain recombines TRBV28 with TRBJ1-1; TRBD1 aligns across 7 bases. The source of this sequence is a woman younger than 45 in good health. CDR3 in DNA: TGTGCCAGCAGCTACAGGGGTAACACTGAAGCTTTCTTT. As protein: CASSYRGNTEAFF.